What follows describes a single TCR beta chain. Its antigen remains unidentified. No base quality values were provided; no much bigger clone lies one nucleotide off. Each collaborating institution followed its own protocols to collect whole blood in K2EDTA tubes. For TCRbeta analysis, collaborator samples were shipped as frozen whole blood, as isolated PBMCs, or as DNA extracted from either sample type. TCRbeta CDR3 regions were amplified from genomic DNA by means of the immunoSEQ Assay, a bias-controlled multiplex PCR. Per the authors' processing: Within the assay, amplification of reference gene primers was used to estimate how many nucleated cells each sample contained. To quantify the absolute abundance of each unique TCRbeta CDR3 rearrangement, sequence reads were collapsed and filtered. For each sample, productive Simpson clonality was calculated by taking the square root of Simpson's diversity index across productive rearrangements. Drawn from immuneACCESS, this table holds only the in-frame rearrangements with V and J called that TCRdb kept. Clones are partly lost; checked studies trace under half to an unresolved V gene and leave the rest unexplained. For V, J and clone size, that table is used; D and trimming come from the DNA. This sample gives tens of thousands of clones in total; roughly 78% of them show up just once. The ten top clones hold more than 30% of the sample.

The CDR3 runs 15 amino acids, cysteine and phenylalanine included. The CDR3 DNA has 45 bases and is translated from base 1. V drops 3 bases and J drops 2 bases, leaving 13 bases in between. CDR1 KGHDR and CDR2 SFDVKD are derived from the germline V gene. The data were obtained in a study of blood T cell repertoires in COVID-19 (dated by TCRdb to 2018 to 2020). For the study in its entirety: The collaborator samples originated in the United States, Italy and Spain and spanned the acute and convalescent phases of COVID-19. The prospective study material was composed of cDNA or gDNA derived from T cells, B-cell-depleted T cells, or PBMCs. Deeply sampled blood TCRbeta repertoires from subjects exposed to, actively infected with, or recovered from COVID-19 were included in the dataset. The repertoires were released in a freely available public database intended as a resource for research on the immune response to SARS-CoV-2. Samples came from the ongoing ImmuneRACE study (first 160 participants) plus 1,254 subjects from 6 global collaborators. A de-identified subject ID, COVID-19 status, age in years and sex were almost always included in the sample metadata. Where available, HLA class I and class II types were obtained from metadata supplied by the sample provider rather than from assay-based typing. The full study reports these points: The quantity of clinical and demographic metadata differed by source and by participant and was supplied without curation.

The sample was peripheral blood. The chain employs TRBV24-1 and TRBJ2-7; the D segment could be TRBD1, given 5 matching bases. The sequence came from a human donor in a cohort sampled during active COVID-19. At the DNA level, the sequence is TGTGCCACCAGTGATGGGGCACCTGCAACCTACGAGCAGTACTTC. It specifies CATSDGAPATYEQYF.